This T cell receptor (beta chain) derives from a study of graft-versus-host responses after intestinal transplantation. Background on the study: Those transplanted obtained multivisceral, liver-intestinal, or isolated intestinal grafts. Anti-thymocyte globulin served as induction for all recipients, who then took tacrolimus and steroids for about three years.

The study, taken as a whole, reports: Marrow from the recipient contained GvH clones, some of which had appeared first in ileum or blood. Where graft-donor T cell macrochimerism was present, patients had high graft-versus-host to host-versus-graft clonal ratios in allografts.

Of note for this clone: Its antigen remains unknown.

TCRdb keeps only in-frame clones here, not all; method: immunoSEQ multiplex PCR. The repertoire holds roughly 60,000 clones, with 70% to 90% as singletons. V lost 10 bases to trimming and J lost 3 bases, with 18 bases between them. The CDR3 length is 14 residues. Germline V gene lookup returns CDR1 LNHDA and CDR2 SQIVND (reference sequence). This TCR was recovered from a human patient who received an intestinal transplant, so some T cells may come from the graft donor. The genes are TRBV19 and TRBJ2-5; D is possibly TRBD1 (6 bases). The sequences come from PBMCs, collected 26 days after transplant. CDR3 coding DNA: TGTGCCACCATACCTAAACAGGGCGAAGAGACCCAGTACTTC. This encodes CATIPKQGEETQYF.